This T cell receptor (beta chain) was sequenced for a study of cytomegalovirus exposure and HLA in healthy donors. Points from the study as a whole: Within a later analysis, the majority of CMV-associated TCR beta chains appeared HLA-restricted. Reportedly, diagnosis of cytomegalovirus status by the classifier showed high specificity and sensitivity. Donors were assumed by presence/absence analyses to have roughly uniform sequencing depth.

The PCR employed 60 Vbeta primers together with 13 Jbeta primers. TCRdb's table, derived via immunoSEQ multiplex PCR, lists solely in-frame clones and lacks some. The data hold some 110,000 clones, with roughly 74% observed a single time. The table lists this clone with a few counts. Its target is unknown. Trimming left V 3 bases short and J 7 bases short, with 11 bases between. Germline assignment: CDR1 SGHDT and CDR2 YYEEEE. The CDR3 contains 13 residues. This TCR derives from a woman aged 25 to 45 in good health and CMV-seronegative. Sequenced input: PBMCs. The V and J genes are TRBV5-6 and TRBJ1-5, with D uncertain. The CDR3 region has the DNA TGTGCCAGCAGCTCCCGAGCGAACCAGCCCCAGCATTTT. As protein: CASSSRANQPQHF.